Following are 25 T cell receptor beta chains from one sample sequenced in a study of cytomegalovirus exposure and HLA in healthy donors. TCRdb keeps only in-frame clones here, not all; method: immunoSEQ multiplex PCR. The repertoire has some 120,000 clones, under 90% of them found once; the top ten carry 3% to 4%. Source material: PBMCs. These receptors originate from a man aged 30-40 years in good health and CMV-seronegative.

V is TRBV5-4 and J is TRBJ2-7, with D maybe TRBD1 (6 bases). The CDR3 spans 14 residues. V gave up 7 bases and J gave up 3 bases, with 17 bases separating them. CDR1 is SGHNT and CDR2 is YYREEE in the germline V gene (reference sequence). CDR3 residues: CASFAQGKDYEQYF. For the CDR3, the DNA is TGTGCCAGCTTCGCCCAGGGGAAGGACTACGAGCAGTACTTC.

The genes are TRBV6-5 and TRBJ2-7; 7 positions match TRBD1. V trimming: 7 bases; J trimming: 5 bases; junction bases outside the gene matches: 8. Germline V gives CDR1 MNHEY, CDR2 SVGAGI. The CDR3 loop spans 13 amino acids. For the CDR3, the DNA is TGTGCCAGCACGGTACAGGGGCGTGACGAGCAGTACTTC. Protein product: CASTVQGRDEQYF.

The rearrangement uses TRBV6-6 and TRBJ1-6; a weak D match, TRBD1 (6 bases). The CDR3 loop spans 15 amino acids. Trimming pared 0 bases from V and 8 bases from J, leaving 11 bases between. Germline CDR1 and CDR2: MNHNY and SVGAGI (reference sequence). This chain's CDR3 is CASSYSGRGDSPLHF. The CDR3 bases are TGTGCCAGCAGTTACTCGGGCAGGGGAGATTCACCCCTCCACTTT.

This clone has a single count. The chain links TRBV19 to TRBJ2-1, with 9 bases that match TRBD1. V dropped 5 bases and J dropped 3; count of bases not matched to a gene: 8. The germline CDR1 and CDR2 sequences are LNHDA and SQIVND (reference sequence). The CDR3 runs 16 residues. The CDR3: CASSLPGTGSYNEQFF. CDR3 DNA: TGTGCCAGTAGTTTGCCCGGGACAGGGAGCTACAATGAGCAGTTCTTC.

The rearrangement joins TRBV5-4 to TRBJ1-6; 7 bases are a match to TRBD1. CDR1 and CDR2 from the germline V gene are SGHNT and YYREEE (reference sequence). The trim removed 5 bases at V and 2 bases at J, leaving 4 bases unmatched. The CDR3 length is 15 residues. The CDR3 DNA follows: TGTGCCAGCAGTCGGGACAGCGCCTATAATTCACCCCTCCACTTT. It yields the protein CASSRDSAYNSPLHF.

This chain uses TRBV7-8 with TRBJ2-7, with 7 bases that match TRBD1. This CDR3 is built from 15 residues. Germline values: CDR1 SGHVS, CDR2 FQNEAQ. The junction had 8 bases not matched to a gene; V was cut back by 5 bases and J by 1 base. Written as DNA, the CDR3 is TGTGCCAGCAGCCCCCGCACAGGGGATTCCTACGAGCAGTACTTC. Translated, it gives CASSPRTGDSYEQYF.

The CDR3 spells CASSLWGVSGNTIYF. As DNA, the CDR3 is TGTGCCAGCAGCTTGTGGGGGGTCTCTGGAAACACCATATATTTT. This chain links TRBV5-8 with TRBJ1-3; maybe TRBD1 (5 bases). The CDR3 is 15 amino acids. The V and J ends lost 1 base and 0 bases respectively, with 8 bases between them. Germline values: CDR1 SGHTS, CDR2 YDEGEE. The full variable domain, with the rest looked up from reference TRBV5-8 and TRBJ1-3, is EAGVTQSPTHLIKTRGQQATLRCSPISGHTSVYWYQQALGLGLQFLLWYDEGEERNRGNFPPRFSGRQFPNYSSELNVNALELEDSALYLCASSLWGVSGNTIYFGEGSWLTVV.

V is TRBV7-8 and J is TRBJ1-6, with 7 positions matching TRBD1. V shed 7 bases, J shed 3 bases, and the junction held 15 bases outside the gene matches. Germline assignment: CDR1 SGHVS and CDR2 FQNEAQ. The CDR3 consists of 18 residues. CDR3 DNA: TGTGCCAGCACCCGAACAGGGGCCTCCTCACTCTATAATTCACCCCTCCACTTT. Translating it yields CASTRTGASSLYNSPLHF. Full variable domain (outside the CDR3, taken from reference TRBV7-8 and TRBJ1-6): GAGVSQSPRYKVAKRGQDVALRCDPISGHVSLFWYQQALGQGPEFLTYFQNEAQLDKSGLPSDRFFAERPEGSVSTLKIQRTQQEDSAVYLCASTRTGASSLYNSPLHFGNGTRLTVT.

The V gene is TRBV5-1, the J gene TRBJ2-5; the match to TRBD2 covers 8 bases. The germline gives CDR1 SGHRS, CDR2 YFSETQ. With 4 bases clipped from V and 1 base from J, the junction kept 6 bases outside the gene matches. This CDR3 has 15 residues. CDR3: CASSPGGGRQETQYF. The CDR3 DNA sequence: TGCGCCAGCAGCCCCGGGGGGGGGCGCCAAGAGACCCAGTACTTC.

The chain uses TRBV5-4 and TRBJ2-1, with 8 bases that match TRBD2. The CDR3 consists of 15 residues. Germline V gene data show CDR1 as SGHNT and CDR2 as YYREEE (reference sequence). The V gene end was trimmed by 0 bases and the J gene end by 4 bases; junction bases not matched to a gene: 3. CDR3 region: CASSLEAGAYNEQFF. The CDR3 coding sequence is TGTGCCAGCAGCTTGGAAGCGGGGGCGTACAATGAGCAGTTCTTC.

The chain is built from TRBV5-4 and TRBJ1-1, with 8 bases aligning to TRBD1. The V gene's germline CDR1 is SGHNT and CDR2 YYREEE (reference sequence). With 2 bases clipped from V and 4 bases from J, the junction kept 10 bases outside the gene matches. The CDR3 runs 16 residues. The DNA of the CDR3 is TGTGCCAGCAGCTTATCCGGGACAGGTCTCCTCACTGAAGCTTTCTTT. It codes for CASSLSGTGLLTEAFF.

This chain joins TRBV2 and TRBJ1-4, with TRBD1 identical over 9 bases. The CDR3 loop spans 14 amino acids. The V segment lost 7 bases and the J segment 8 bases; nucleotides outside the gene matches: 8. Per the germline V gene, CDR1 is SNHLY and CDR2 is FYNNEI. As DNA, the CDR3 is TGTGCCAGCATTGATGGGACAGGGAAGGAAAAACTGTTTTTT. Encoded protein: CASIDGTGKEKLFF.

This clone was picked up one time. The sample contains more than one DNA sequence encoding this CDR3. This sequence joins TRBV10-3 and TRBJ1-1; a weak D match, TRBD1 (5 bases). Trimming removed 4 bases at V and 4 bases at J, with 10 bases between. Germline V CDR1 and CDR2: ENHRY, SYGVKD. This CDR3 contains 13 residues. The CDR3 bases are TGTGCCATCAGTGGCTCGGGGGGCACTGAAGCTTTCTTT. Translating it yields CAISGSGGTEAFF.

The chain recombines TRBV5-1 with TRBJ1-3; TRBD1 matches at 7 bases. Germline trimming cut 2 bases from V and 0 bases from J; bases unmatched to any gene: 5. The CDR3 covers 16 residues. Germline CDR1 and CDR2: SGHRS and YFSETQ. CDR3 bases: TGCGCCAGCAGCTTAGGGGGACAGAGCTCTGGAAACACCATATATTTT. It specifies CASSLGGQSSGNTIYF.

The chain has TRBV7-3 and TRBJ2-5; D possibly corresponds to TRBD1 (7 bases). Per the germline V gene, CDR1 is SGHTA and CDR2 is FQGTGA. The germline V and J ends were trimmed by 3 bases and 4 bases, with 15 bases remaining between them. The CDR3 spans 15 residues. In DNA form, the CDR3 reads TGTGCCAGCAGCTTTGGAGGGGGCCCGGGAGAGACCCAGTACTTC. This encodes CASSFGGGPGETQYF.

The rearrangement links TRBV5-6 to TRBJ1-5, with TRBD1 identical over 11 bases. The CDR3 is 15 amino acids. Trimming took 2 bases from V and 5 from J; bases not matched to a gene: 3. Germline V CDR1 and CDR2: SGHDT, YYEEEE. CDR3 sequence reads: CASSLRDRGDQPQHF. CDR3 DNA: TGTGCCAGCAGCTTAAGGGACAGGGGGGATCAGCCCCAGCATTTT.

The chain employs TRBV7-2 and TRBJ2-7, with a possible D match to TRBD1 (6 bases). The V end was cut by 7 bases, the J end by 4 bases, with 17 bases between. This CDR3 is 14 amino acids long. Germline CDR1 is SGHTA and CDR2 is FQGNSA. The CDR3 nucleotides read TGTGCCAGCACCCCCGGGCAGGGACAATACGAGCAGTACTTC. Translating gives CASTPGQGQYEQYF. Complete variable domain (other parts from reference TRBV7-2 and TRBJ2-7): GAGVSQSPSNKVTEKGKDVELRCDPISGHTALYWYRQSLGQGLEFLIYFQGNSAPDKSGLPSDRFSAERTGGSVSTLTIQRTQQEDSAVYLCASTPGQGQYEQYFGPGTRLTVT.

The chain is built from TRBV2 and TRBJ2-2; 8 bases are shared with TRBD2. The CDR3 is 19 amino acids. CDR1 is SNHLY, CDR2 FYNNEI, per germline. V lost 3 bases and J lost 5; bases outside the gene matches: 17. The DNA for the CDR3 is TGTGCCAGCAGTGATTCAGGCGGGGGGACCGGGGGGAGGACCGGGGAGCTGTTTTTT. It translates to CASSDSGGGTGGRTGELFF.

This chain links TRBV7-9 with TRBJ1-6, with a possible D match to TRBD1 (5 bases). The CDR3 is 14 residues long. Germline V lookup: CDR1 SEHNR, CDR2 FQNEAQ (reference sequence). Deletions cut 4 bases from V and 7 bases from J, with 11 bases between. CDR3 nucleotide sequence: TGTGCCAGCAGCTCCGGGACTCTAAATTCACCCCTCCACTTT. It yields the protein CASSSGTLNSPLHF.

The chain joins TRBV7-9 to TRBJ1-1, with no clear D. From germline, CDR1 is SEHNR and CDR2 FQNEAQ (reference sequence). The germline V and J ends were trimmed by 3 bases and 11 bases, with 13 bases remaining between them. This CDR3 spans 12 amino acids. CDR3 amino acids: CASSLTPAGAFF. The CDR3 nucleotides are TGTGCCAGCAGCTTGACCCCGGCGGGGGCTTTCTTT.

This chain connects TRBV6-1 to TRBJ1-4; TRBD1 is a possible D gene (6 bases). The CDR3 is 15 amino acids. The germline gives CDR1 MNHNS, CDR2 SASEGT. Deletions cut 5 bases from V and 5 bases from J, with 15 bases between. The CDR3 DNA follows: TGTGCCAGCAGTCAATCAGGGGTGAAGAATGAAAAACTGTTTTTT. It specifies CASSQSGVKNEKLFF.

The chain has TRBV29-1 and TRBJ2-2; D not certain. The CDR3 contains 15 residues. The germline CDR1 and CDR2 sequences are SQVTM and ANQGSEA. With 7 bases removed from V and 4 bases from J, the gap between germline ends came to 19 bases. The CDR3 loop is CSAVTVGYATGELFF. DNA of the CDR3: TGCAGCGCAGTAACAGTGGGCTATGCCACCGGGGAGCTGTTTTTT.

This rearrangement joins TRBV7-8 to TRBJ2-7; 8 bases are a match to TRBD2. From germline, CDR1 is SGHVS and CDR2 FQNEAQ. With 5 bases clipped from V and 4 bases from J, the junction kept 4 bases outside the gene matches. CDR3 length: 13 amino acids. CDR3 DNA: TGTGCCAGCAGCAGTAGCGGGGTATACGAGCAGTACTTC. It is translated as CASSSSGVYEQYF.

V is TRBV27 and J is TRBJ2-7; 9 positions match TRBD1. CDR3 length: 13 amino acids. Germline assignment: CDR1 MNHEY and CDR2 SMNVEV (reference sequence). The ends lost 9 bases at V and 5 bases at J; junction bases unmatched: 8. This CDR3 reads CASTGQGKNEQYF. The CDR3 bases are TGTGCCAGTACCGGACAGGGGAAGAACGAGCAGTACTTC.

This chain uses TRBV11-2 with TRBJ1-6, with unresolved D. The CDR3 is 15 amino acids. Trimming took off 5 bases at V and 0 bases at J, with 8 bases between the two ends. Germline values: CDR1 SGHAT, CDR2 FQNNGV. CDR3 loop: CASSLTNSYNSPLHF. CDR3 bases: TGTGCCAGCAGCCTTACTAACTCCTATAATTCACCCCTCCACTTT. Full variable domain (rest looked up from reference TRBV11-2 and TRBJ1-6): EAGVAQSPRYKIIEKRQSVAFWCNPISGHATLYWYQQILGQGPKLLIQFQNNGVVDDSQLPKDRFSAERLKGVDSTLKIQPAKLEDSAVYLCASSLTNSYNSPLHFGNGTRLTVT.